Sequencing of this TCR beta chain was carried out in a study of cytomegalovirus exposure and HLA in healthy donors. The primer mix had 60 Vbeta and 13 Jbeta primers. This table comes from immunoSEQ multiplex PCR, and its TCRdb copy is limited to in-frame clones, with some not included. There are a few hundred thousand clones in the sample; about four fifths occur only once, and roughly a tenth lies in the top ten. Points on this clone: The antigen is unknown.

Study-wide findings and caveats: HLA alleles were associated with some 16,000 TCR beta sequences in a later analysis at 0.05 false discovery rate. Some highly shared sequence variants likely arose as a pipeline artifact. Presence/absence results assume similar sequencing depth per donor, which may not hold.

The clonotype was recovered from a woman between 45 and 60 years old in good health and CMV-seropositive. The sample comprised PBMCs.

The CDR3 bases are TGTGCCAGCAGTTACCTGCAGGGGGCTGAAGCTTTCTTT. It specifies CASSYLQGAEAFF. The chain employs TRBV6-5 and TRBJ1-1; 7 nucleotides match TRBD1. V gave up 2 bases and J gave up 6 bases; unmatched junction bases: 3. CDR1 MNHEY and CDR2 SVGAGI come from the germline V gene. This CDR3 is built from 13 residues.